This passage covers 30 T cell receptor beta chains from one sample sequenced in a study of OX40 agonist ivuxolimab in advanced cancers. Sequencing was performed with immunoSEQ multiplex PCR; in TCRdb, only in-frame clones are kept and a portion is missing. The sample has tens of thousands of clones, roughly 84% seen once. The sample here was CD4+ or CD8+ T cells sorted from blood, taken in a trial of the OX40 agonist ivuxolimab. All receptors come from an adult with an advanced solid tumor such as melanoma, head and neck, liver or kidney cancer.

The CDR3 DNA sequence: TGTGCCAGCAGCTGGGCGGGACGGTCTAATGAGCAGTTCTTC. Protein product: CASSWAGRSNEQFF. V and J are TRBV5-4 and TRBJ2-1, with D possibly being TRBD2 (6 bases). Germline assignment: CDR1 SGHNT and CDR2 YYREEE (reference sequence). CDR3 length: 14 residues. Deletions cut 3 bases from V and 7 bases from J, with 14 bases between. Filled out from reference TRBV5-4 and TRBJ2-1, the complete variable domain reads ETGVTQSPTHLIKTRGQQVTLRCSSQSGHNTVSWYQQALGQGPQFIFQYYREEENGRGNFPPRFSGLQFPNYSSELNVNALELDDSALYLCASSWAGRSNEQFFGPGTRLTVL.

V gene TRBV27 combines with J gene TRBJ2-2, with 13 bases matching TRBD2. This CDR3 spans 14 amino acids. V shed 5 bases and J 6 bases; nucleotides not matched to a gene: 0. Germline CDR1 and CDR2: MNHEY and SMNVEV (reference sequence). CDR3 amino acids: CASSGLAGAGELFF. CDR3 DNA sequence: TGTGCCAGCAGTGGACTAGCGGGAGCCGGGGAGCTGTTTTTT.

The V call is TRBV5-1, the J call TRBJ1-3; no definite D call. The CDR3 totals 14 residues. The V gene lost 4 bases and the J gene lost 0 bases, with 8 bases spanning the gap. Per germline, CDR1 SGHRS and CDR2 YFSETQ. The CDR3 here is CASSPIDSGNTIYF. CDR3 coding DNA: TGCGCCAGCAGCCCCATCGACTCTGGAAACACCATATATTTT.

The V gene is TRBV10-3, the J gene TRBJ1-4; 8 nucleotides match TRBD1. This CDR3 is built from 13 residues. The germline CDR1 and CDR2 sequences are ENHRY and SYGVKD. The trim removed 2 bases at V and 9 bases at J, leaving 2 bases unmatched. As DNA, the CDR3 is TGTGCCATCAGTGAGGGCAGGGGGCAAAAACTGTTTTTT. Its translation: CAISEGRGQKLFF.

V usage is TRBV5-6 and J usage is TRBJ2-5, with 11 bases matching TRBD2. J lost 4 bases, V lost 3 bases, and 8 bases had no gene match. The CDR3 length is 16 residues. Germline-derived CDR1 and CDR2 are SGHDT and YYEEEE. The CDR3, as DNA: TGTGCCAGCAGCTACGTAGCGGGAGGGCCCTCAGAGACCCAGTACTTC. Translation: CASSYVAGGPSETQYF. Complete variable domain (other parts from reference TRBV5-6 and TRBJ2-5): DAGVTQSPTHLIKTRGQQVTLRCSPKSGHDTVSWYQQALGQGPQFIFQYYEEEERQRGNFPDRFSGHQFPNYSSELNVNALLLGDSALYLCASSYVAGGPSETQYFGPGTRLLVL.

The chain carries TRBV5-4 and TRBJ1-1; 8 bases align to TRBD1. This CDR3 is built from 14 residues. From germline, CDR1 is SGHNT and CDR2 YYREEE (reference sequence). V lost 0 bases and J lost 4; bases outside the gene matches: 2. The CDR3 sequence is CASSLGTGTTEAFF. In nucleotides, the CDR3 is TGTGCCAGCAGCTTGGGGACAGGGACCACTGAAGCTTTCTTT.

This clone has just a few counts. J is TRBJ2-5 and V is TRBV29-1; the D gene is possibly TRBD1 (5 bases). Trimming removed 5 bases from V and 9 bases from J, with 16 bases in between. The germline V gene has CDR1 SQVTM and CDR2 ANQGSEA. The CDR3 spans 12 residues. The CDR3 DNA is TGCAGCGTTTTGGGCAGGGAAAGAGCCCAGTACTTC. It translates to CSVLGRERAQYF. Based on the CDR3 plus reference TRBV29-1 and TRBJ2-5, the full variable domain is SAVISQKPSRDICQRGTSLTIQCQVDSQVTMMFWYRQQPGQSLTLIATANQGSEATYESGFVIDKFPISRPNLTFSTLTVSNMSPEDSSIYLCSVLGRERAQYFGPGTRLLVL.

The J gene is TRBJ1-1, the V gene TRBV6-1; D not resolved. The germline V gene encodes CDR1 MNHNS and CDR2 SASEGT. CDR3 length equals 12 residues. The ends were cut back, 5 bases at V and 4 bases at J, with 8 bases in the middle. The CDR3 is CASSLRGTEAFF. The DNA for the CDR3 is TGTGCCAGCAGTCTGCGGGGCACTGAAGCTTTCTTT.

V is TRBV9 and J is TRBJ2-5, with 8 bases lining up with TRBD2. The V segment lost 2 bases and the J segment 5 bases; nucleotides outside the gene matches: 8. The CDR3 runs 15 residues. From germline, CDR1 is SGDLS and CDR2 YYNGEE. CDR3 nucleotides: TGTGCCAGCAGCGTCGGGGGGGTTGATTCCGAGACCCAGTACTTC. Its protein is CASSVGGVDSETQYF.

This chain uses TRBV10-1 with TRBJ2-7; D is unresolved. Per germline, CDR1 WNHNN and CDR2 SYGVQD (reference sequence). Deletions cut 0 bases from V and 5 bases from J, with 11 bases between. The CDR3 length is 14 residues. The DNA for the CDR3 is TGCGCCAGCAGTGAGTCGACGCGTTCCCACGAGCAGTACTTC. This codes for CASSESTRSHEQYF.

The J gene is TRBJ1-1, the V gene TRBV6-5, with TRBD1 as a possible D gene (6 bases). This CDR3 comprises 14 residues. Germline V gene lookup returns CDR1 MNHEY and CDR2 SVGAGI. Trimming took off 0 bases at V and 10 bases at J, with 15 bases between the two ends. The CDR3 nucleotides read TGTGCCAGCAGTTACTCGACTGCGACAGGACCAGCTTTCTTT. As protein: CASSYSTATGPAFF.

This rearrangement joins TRBV19 to TRBJ2-3; 9 bases are shared with TRBD1. The CDR3 has 18 residues. V dropped 3 bases and J dropped 2; count of bases not matched to a gene: 12. Germline lookup yields CDR1 LNHDA and CDR2 SQIVND (reference sequence). The CDR3 coding sequence is TGTGCCAGTAGTATCGAACCCCCGGGACAGGGCTTCACAGATACGCAGTATTTT. Translated: CASSIEPPGQGFTDTQYF.

CDR3 sequence: CASRDSGADTQYF. CDR3 coding DNA: TGCGCCAGCAGGGACTCGGGGGCAGATACGCAGTATTTT. The chain uses TRBV5-1 and TRBJ2-3; TRBD2 is a possible D gene (6 bases). Per the germline V gene, CDR1 is SGHRS and CDR2 is YFSETQ. The CDR3 is 13 residues long. The V and J ends lost 5 bases and 4 bases respectively, with 11 bases between them.

This chain connects TRBV5-1 to TRBJ2-7; TRBD1 is a possible D gene (6 bases). CDR1 is SGHRS and CDR2 is YFSETQ in the germline V gene. The CDR3 is 14 amino acids. With 6 bases removed from V and 3 bases from J, the gap between germline ends came to 16 bases. The CDR3 sequence: CASNPETGHYEQYF. CDR3 nucleotides: TGCGCCAGCAACCCAGAGACAGGCCACTACGAGCAGTACTTC.

The chain has TRBV18 and TRBJ2-7; a possible D gene is TRBD1 (6 bases). Trimming took off 3 bases at V and 5 bases at J, with 11 bases between the two ends. The length of the CDR3 is 13 residues. The germline V gene has CDR1 KGHSH and CDR2 LQKENI. The CDR3 DNA reads as TGTGCCAGCTCACCCTCAGGGGTGAACGAGCAGTACTTC. It codes for CASSPSGVNEQYF.

The rearrangement joins TRBV6-5 to TRBJ1-5; perhaps TRBD1 as D (6 bases). Germline CDR1 and CDR2: MNHEY and SVGAGI. This CDR3 has 15 amino acids. Between the trimmed V and J ends, which lost 6 bases and 2 bases, there was a span of 14 bases. CDR3 loop: CASRAQGYGNQPQHF. CDR3 coding DNA: TGTGCCAGCAGGGCTCAGGGGTATGGCAATCAGCCCCAGCATTTT.

The chain recombines TRBV2 with TRBJ2-5; unclear D gene. The V and J ends lost 4 bases and 5 bases respectively, with 11 bases between them. The germline CDR1 and CDR2 sequences are SNHLY and FYNNEI. CDR3 length equals 13 residues. The CDR3 protein is CASSVNLGETQYF. Here the CDR3 DNA reads TGTGCCAGCAGTGTAAACCTAGGGGAGACCCAGTACTTC.

This chain joins TRBV4-1 and TRBJ1-1; D is perhaps TRBD1 (5 bases). V lost 3 bases, J lost 0 bases, and 8 bases lay in between. Germline CDR1 is MGHRA and CDR2 is YSYEKL. The CDR3 covers 14 residues. Here the CDR3 reads CASSHMGLNTEAFF. CDR3 nucleotide sequence: TGCGCCAGCAGCCATATGGGGCTGAACACTGAAGCTTTCTTT.

This sequence joins TRBV6-1 and TRBJ1-2; D not certain. Trimming pared 1 base from V and 3 bases from J, leaving 15 bases between. The CDR3 totals 16 residues. Germline V lookup: CDR1 MNHNS, CDR2 SASEGT. CDR3 protein: CASSEVSDGRYYGYTF. In DNA, the CDR3 is TGTGCCAGCAGTGAAGTGTCCGATGGAAGGTACTATGGCTACACCTTC.

The chain employs TRBV5-8 and TRBJ2-2; tentatively, D is TRBD1 (5 bases). V was pared by 0 bases and J by 6 bases, with 6 bases between. The CDR3 sequence is 13 residues long. Germline lookup yields CDR1 SGHTS and CDR2 YDEGEE. CDR3 loop: CASSLVRAGELFF. The CDR3 DNA reads as TGTGCCAGCAGCTTGGTCAGGGCCGGGGAGCTGTTTTTT.

The chain joins TRBV19 to TRBJ1-4; D gene uncertain. V was shortened by 1 base and J by 0 bases, with 3 bases between the two germline ends. Germline assignment: CDR1 LNHDA and CDR2 SQIVND (reference sequence). The CDR3 is made up of 14 amino acids. The CDR3, as DNA: TGTGCCAGTAGTATAGGTGCAACTAATGAAAAACTGTTTTTT. Translation gives CASSIGATNEKLFF.

This clone is a singleton in its sample. This sequence joins TRBV10-3 and TRBJ1-5; D call uncertain. Germline CDR1 reads ENHRY; CDR2 reads SYGVKD. The V gene lost 6 bases and the J gene lost 0 bases, with 12 bases spanning the gap. The CDR3 runs to 15 residues. The CDR3 coding sequence is TGTGCCATCAGCGCCGGAGGTAATAGCAATCAGCCCCAGCATTTT. Amino acid sequence: CAISAGGNSNQPQHF.

There are a few counts of this clone. The chain links TRBV1 to TRBJ2-7; TRBD2 is the table's D call and was not checked against the DNA. TRBV1 is noted as a pseudogene. The CDR3 is 20 residues long. The chain's CDR3 is CTSSQGSLELAGQSSYEQYF. CDR3 coding DNA: TGCACCAGCAGCCAAGGGTCATTGGAGCTAGCGGGCCAAAGCTCCTACGAGCAGTACTTC.

This chain uses TRBV18 with TRBJ1-1; a possible D gene is TRBD1 (5 bases). This CDR3 spans 11 amino acids. The V and J ends lost 3 bases and 8 bases respectively, with 7 bases between them. The germline V gene has CDR1 KGHSH and CDR2 LQKENI. CDR3 loop: CASSPGAEAFF. The CDR3 DNA reads as TGTGCCAGCTCACCTGGGGCCGAAGCTTTCTTT. Full variable domain (outside the CDR3, taken from reference TRBV18 and TRBJ1-1): NAGVMQNPRHLVRRRGQEARLRCSPMKGHSHVYWYRQLPEEGLKFMVYLQKENIIDESGMPKERFSAEFPKEGPSILRIQQVVRGDSAAYFCASSPGAEAFFGQGTRLTVV.

V gene TRBV5-6 combines with J gene TRBJ1-2, with D tentatively TRBD1 (5 bases). The CDR3 spans 15 residues. V was clipped by 0 bases and J by 9 bases, with 18 bases between them. The germline gives CDR1 SGHDT, CDR2 YYEEEE. The DNA of the CDR3 is TGTGCCAGCAGCTTGGATGGGGAGGGGTCGTATCGCTACACCTTC. Its translation: CASSLDGEGSYRYTF.

The V and J genes are TRBV11-2 and TRBJ1-2; D call uncertain. V lost 5 bases and J lost 5, with 12 bases in between. The CDR3 extends over 13 amino acids. The germline V gene encodes CDR1 SGHAT and CDR2 FQNNGV. The CDR3 is CASSLNFRYGYTF. The CDR3 nucleotides are TGTGCCAGCAGCCTCAACTTTCGGTATGGCTACACCTTC.

V and J are TRBV30 and TRBJ1-5, with 8 bases aligning to TRBD1. CDR3 length: 14 amino acids. The J segment lost 5 bases and the V segment lost 3 bases, leaving 6 bases of the junction unmatched. CDR1 is GTSNPN, CDR2 SVGIG, per germline (reference sequence). CDR3 region: CAWSGQGSYQPQHF. For the CDR3, the DNA is TGTGCCTGGAGCGGACAGGGTTCGTATCAGCCCCAGCATTTT.

The chain employs TRBV11-2 and TRBJ2-7, with 11 bases lining up with TRBD2. The V gene's germline CDR1 is SGHAT and CDR2 FQNNGV. Unmatched junction bases numbered 4, after V lost 4 bases and J lost 2 bases. This CDR3 is built from 15 residues. This chain's CDR3 is CASSSRLAGPYEQYF. In DNA form, the CDR3 reads TGTGCCAGCAGCTCAAGACTAGCGGGGCCCTACGAGCAGTACTTC. Full variable domain (outside the CDR3, taken from reference TRBV11-2 and TRBJ2-7): EAGVAQSPRYKIIEKRQSVAFWCNPISGHATLYWYQQILGQGPKLLIQFQNNGVVDDSQLPKDRFSAERLKGVDSTLKIQPAKLEDSAVYLCASSSRLAGPYEQYFGPGTRLTVT.

V and J are TRBV11-2 and TRBJ2-3, with 8 positions matching TRBD2. Trimming cost V 5 bases and J 3 bases; bases outside gene matches: 4. The CDR3 runs 14 residues. CDR1 is SGHAT and CDR2 is FQNNGV in the germline V gene. This CDR3 is CASSKIAGTDTQYF. The CDR3 DNA follows: TGTGCCAGCAGCAAAATAGCGGGAACAGATACGCAGTATTTT.

The rearrangement uses TRBV5-1 and TRBJ2-7; 7 nucleotides agree with TRBD1. There are 12 residues in the CDR3. Germline CDR1 reads SGHRS; CDR2 reads YFSETQ. V trimming: 2 bases; J trimming: 6 bases; junction bases outside the gene matches: 2. The CDR3 loop is CASSLQGPEQYF. The CDR3, as DNA: TGCGCCAGCAGCTTACAGGGGCCCGAGCAGTACTTC. The entire variable domain, with the rest obtained from reference TRBV5-1 and TRBJ2-7, is as follows: KAGVTQTPRYLIKTRGQQVTLSCSPISGHRSVSWYQQTPGQGLQFLFEYFSETQRNKGNFPGRFSGRQFSNSRSEMNVSTLELGDSALYLCASSLQGPEQYFGPGTRLTVT.